The 18 T cell receptor beta chains listed next were all sequenced from one sample in a study of CD8+ T cells in alopecia areata. The treatment is: oral pan-JAK inhibitor, 5-10 mg twice daily. Sequencing relied on a cDNA template that was reverse transcribed from extracted RNA. Using immunoSEQ multiplex PCR, the repertoire was profiled, and TCRdb retains in-frame clones only, with some absent. The table includes under 350,000 clones, roughly 60% detected once. The input for sequencing was CD4+ T cells sorted from blood, taken at week 24, from a patient treated with tofacitinib. The origin of the receptors is a human donor with alopecia areata.

CDR3 in DNA: TGTGCCAGCCGAGGAAACACCGGGGAGCTGTTTTTT. It codes for CASRGNTGELFF. The chain combines TRBV2 with TRBJ2-2; unclear D gene. Germline V gene data show CDR1 as SNHLY and CDR2 as FYNNEI. The CDR3 is 12 residues long. Deletions cut 8 bases from V and 2 bases from J, with 6 bases between.

This chain joins TRBV19 and TRBJ2-3; no reliable D call. Deletions cut 3 bases from V and 6 bases from J, with 10 bases between. Germline CDR1 reads LNHDA; CDR2 reads SQIVND (reference sequence). This CDR3 has 13 residues. CDR3 bases: TGTGCCAGTAGTATCCCCCAAGGGGATACGCAGTATTTT. It codes for CASSIPQGDTQYF.

This clone was seen once. The V call is TRBV11-3, the J call TRBJ2-1; TRBD2 is a possible D gene (5 bases). Trimming left V 1 base short and J 2 bases short, with 9 bases between. The CDR3 runs 15 residues. Germline V gene lookup returns CDR1 SGHNT and CDR2 YENEEA. The CDR3 DNA reads TGTGCCAGCAGCTTAGGCGGGCCCGCCTACAATGAGCAGTTCTTC. Residues: CASSLGGPAYNEQFF.

The chain joins TRBV4-3 to TRBJ2-1; perhaps D is TRBD1 or TRBD2 (6 bases each). The CDR3 totals 17 residues. Germline CDR1 LGHNA, CDR2 YSLEER. V was clipped by 2 bases and J by 7 bases, with 21 bases between them. The DNA of the CDR3 is TGCGCCAGCAGCCAACGGACAGCACTCCGGGGGTCGAATGAGCAGTTCTTC. Residues: CASSQRTALRGSNEQFF.

The chain links TRBV5-1 to TRBJ2-7; 8 bases align to TRBD1. The CDR3 has 13 amino acids. The V and J ends lost 0 bases and 6 bases, in that order; junction bases with no gene match: 2. Germline V gives CDR1 SGHRS, CDR2 YFSETQ. In DNA form, the CDR3 reads TGCGCCAGCAGCTTGGGAGGGACAGGCGAGCAGTACTTC. Its translation is CASSLGGTGEQYF.

The V call is TRBV2, the J call TRBJ1-5; no clear D. The V gene's germline CDR1 is SNHLY and CDR2 FYNNEI. The CDR3 covers 14 residues. Trimming cost V 1 base and J 3 bases, with 7 bases left between them. CDR3 amino acids: CASSEGSINQPQHF. The CDR3 nucleotides read TGTGCCAGCAGTGAAGGCAGCATCAATCAGCCCCAGCATTTT.

The chain has TRBV30 and TRBJ2-1; TRBD2 matches 7 bases. This CDR3 has 14 residues. Germline V gene sequence: CDR1 GTSNPN, CDR2 SVGIG (reference sequence). Unmatched junction bases numbered 4, after V lost 5 bases and J lost 0 bases. CDR3 region: CAWASGSSYNEQFF. In nucleotides, the CDR3 is TGTGCCTGGGCTAGCGGCAGCTCCTACAATGAGCAGTTCTTC.

Many counts were recorded for this clone. This chain uses TRBV5-1 with TRBJ2-5; 10 bases align to TRBD1. Germline CDR1 and CDR2: SGHRS and YFSETQ. The junction had 5 bases not matched to a gene; V was cut back by 3 bases and J by 3 bases. The CDR3 totals 15 residues. The CDR3 sequence: CASSSGDRGEETQYF. The CDR3 bases are TGCGCCAGCAGCTCCGGGGACAGGGGTGAAGAGACCCAGTACTTC. Full variable domain (missing parts from reference TRBV5-1 and TRBJ2-5): KAGVTQTPRYLIKTRGQQVTLSCSPISGHRSVSWYQQTPGQGLQFLFEYFSETQRNKGNFPGRFSGRQFSNSRSEMNVSTLELGDSALYLCASSSGDRGEETQYFGPGTRLLVL.

This rearrangement joins TRBV25-1 to TRBJ1-1; D ambiguous. This CDR3 is 13 amino acids long. V shed 2 bases and J shed 1 base, with 5 bases lying between them. Germline CDR1 MGHDK, CDR2 SYGVNS. CDR3 in amino acids: CASSEAGNTEAFF. CDR3 nucleotide sequence: TGTGCCAGCAGTGAAGCGGGGAACACTGAAGCTTTCTTT.

The V gene is TRBV6-5, the J gene TRBJ1-1; no clear D gene. This CDR3 spans 11 amino acids. The V end lost 6 bases, the J end lost 7 bases, and 9 bases lay between the germline ends. Germline-derived CDR1 and CDR2 are MNHEY and SVGAGI. CDR3 protein: CASRYTGEAFF. For the CDR3, the DNA is TGTGCCAGCAGGTACACCGGTGAAGCTTTCTTT.

The chain employs TRBV15 and TRBJ1-5; D uncertain. Per germline, CDR1 LNHNV and CDR2 YYDKDF (reference sequence). V gave up 1 base and J gave up 11 bases, with 9 bases separating them. This CDR3 comprises 12 residues. The CDR3 spells CATSRGPTAQHF. DNA of the CDR3: TGTGCCACCAGCAGAGGTCCCACAGCCCAGCATTTT.

The rearrangement uses TRBV29-1 and TRBJ1-1; D remains unclear. The CDR3 spans 14 residues. With 2 bases removed from V and 6 bases from J, the gap between germline ends came to 16 bases. The V gene's germline CDR1 is SQVTM and CDR2 ANQGSEA. The CDR3 here is CSVELRVRSSEAFF. The CDR3 DNA reads TGCAGCGTTGAATTAAGGGTTCGCTCGTCTGAAGCTTTCTTT.

The J gene is TRBJ2-3, the V gene TRBV30, with D perhaps matching TRBD1 (5 bases). The CDR3 totals 14 residues. Trimming cost V 2 bases and J 0 bases, with 9 bases left between them. Germline V gene lookup returns CDR1 GTSNPN and CDR2 SVGIG (reference sequence). The CDR3 is CAWSTGVSTDTQYF. Here the CDR3 DNA reads TGTGCCTGGAGTACAGGAGTTAGCACAGATACGCAGTATTTT.

CDR3 in DNA: TGCGCCAGCAGCTTTGGAGGGGACGGTCAGCCCCAGCATTTT. Translated, it gives CASSFGGDGQPQHF. The chain is built from TRBV5-1 and TRBJ1-5; weak D call: TRBD1 (5 bases). The CDR3 is 14 amino acids. Trimming left V 2 bases short and J 6 bases short, with 12 bases between. Germline assignment: CDR1 SGHRS and CDR2 YFSETQ.

There are a few counts of this clone. This chain joins TRBV25-1 and TRBJ2-3; D is undetermined. With 4 bases removed from V and 3 bases from J, the gap between germline ends came to 2 bases. The germline CDR1 and CDR2 sequences are MGHDK and SYGVNS. This CDR3 has 11 residues. The CDR3 reads CASSATDTQYF. The CDR3 coding sequence is TGTGCCAGCAGTGCGACAGATACGCAGTATTTT.

This chain uses TRBV6-6 with TRBJ2-1; D possibly corresponds to TRBD2 (5 bases). Trimming cost V 3 bases and J 5 bases, with 17 bases left between them. CDR3 length: 16 residues. From germline, CDR1 is MNHNY and CDR2 SVGAGI (reference sequence). Written as DNA, the CDR3 is TGTGCCAGCAGTTATGGCGGGCTAAGAGGGCACAATGAGCAGTTCTTC. Its protein product is CASSYGGLRGHNEQFF.

This chain uses TRBV5-1 with TRBJ2-7; 9 bases are shared with TRBD1. The germline CDR1 and CDR2 sequences are SGHRS and YFSETQ. There are 14 residues in the CDR3. Trimming at V came to 6 bases and at J to 3 bases, leaving 7 bases not matched to a gene. This CDR3 is CASTKQGAHYEQYF. CDR3 nucleotide sequence: TGCGCCAGCACCAAACAGGGGGCCCACTACGAGCAGTACTTC.

V usage is TRBV7-6 and J usage is TRBJ1-1; maybe TRBD1 (6 bases). Germline CDR1 is SGHVS and CDR2 is FNYEAQ. The CDR3 runs to 15 residues. Trimming pared 0 bases from V and 4 bases from J, leaving 12 bases between. For the CDR3, the DNA is TGTGCCAGCAGCTTAGCTGGGGGGCGCGGCACTGAAGCTTTCTTT. As protein: CASSLAGGRGTEAFF.